The entry below gives a single T cell receptor (beta chain) sequence along with its context. Per the study methods: Cell counts per sample came from amplifying reference gene primers. TCRdb's table, derived via immunoSEQ multiplex PCR, lists solely in-frame clones and lacks some. V and J calls and clone size come straight from that table; D and trimming were deduced from the DNA. The table records about 150,000 clones, around 91% of them present only once. The data were obtained in a study of blood T cell repertoires in COVID-19. The overall study: Some COVID-19 samples were acute and others convalescent; all came from the United States, Italy and Spain.

Per the germline V gene, CDR1 is MNHEY and CDR2 is SVGAGI. V was pared by 1 base and J by 5 bases, with 4 bases of the junction left unmatched. This CDR3 contains 15 residues. This chain joins TRBV6-5 and TRBJ2-2, with TRBD1 matching over 7 bases. Sequenced: peripheral blood. The source of this sequence is a woman aged 40 to 55 with acute or convalescent COVID-19. The DNA of the CDR3 is TGTGCCAGCAGTTACTGGACAGGTGGTACCGGGGAGCTGTTTTTT. Amino acid sequence: CASSYWTGGTGELFF.